Listed here are 29 T cell receptor beta chains from one sample, sequenced in a study of T cell repertoires in cytomegalovirus infection. TCRdb reprocessed the reads via MiXCR and lists one record per CDR3 protein. In the table there are roughly 500,000 distinct CDR3 sequences, about 44% of which are singletons. Their antigen targets remain unknown. Sequenced material: cultured PBMCs, taken from culture after CMV antigen stimulation. The source is a human donor in good health (CMV status not recorded). Some clones in this sample may be carry-over from other donors' samples.

This clonotype was seen a handful of times. This chain joins TRBV25-1 and TRBJ1-6, with unresolved D. Germline loops: CDR1 MGHDK, CDR2 SYGVNS. The length of the CDR3 is 15 residues. V gave up 2 bases and J gave up 8 bases, with 13 bases separating them. The CDR3 is CASSEDLPSDSPLHF. The DNA for the CDR3 is TGTGCCAGCAGTGAAGATCTGCCCTCAGATTCACCCCTCCACTTT.

The sample holds a few counts of this clonotype. V is TRBV7-8 and J is TRBJ1-2; TRBD1 aligns across 7 bases. Trimming at V came to 0 bases and at J to 3 bases, leaving 1 base not matched to a gene. CDR3 length: 14 residues. Germline CDR1 is SGHVS and CDR2 is FQNEAQ. The CDR3 region has the DNA TGTGCCAGCAGCTTAGCGGGACAGTACTATGGCTACACCTTC. It encodes CASSLAGQYYGYTF.

This rearrangement joins TRBV7-6 to TRBJ2-1; TRBD2 agrees at 14 bases. The CDR3 sequence is 15 residues long. Germline lookup yields CDR1 SGHVS and CDR2 FNYEAQ. Unmatched junction bases numbered 5, after V lost 8 bases and J lost 5 bases. This chain's CDR3 is CASGRLAGGDNEQFF. The CDR3 nucleotides read TGTGCCAGCGGAAGACTAGCGGGAGGGGACAATGAGCAGTTCTTC.

This clonotype has more than one count but fewer than ten. The rearrangement uses TRBV6-2 or TRBV6-3 and TRBJ2-1, with 8 bases aligning to TRBD2. There are 15 residues in the CDR3. Germline V gene lookup returns CDR1 MNHEY and CDR2 SVGEGT. The trim removed 5 bases at V and 7 bases at J, leaving 10 bases unmatched. The CDR3 here is CASSRALAGPNEQFF. For the CDR3, the DNA is TGTGCCAGCAGTCGAGCCTTAGCGGGACCTAATGAGCAGTTCTTC.

In regard to this clonotype: The CDR3 carries no conserved terminal phenylalanine or tryptophan, so it likely arises from a read error. V usage is TRBV28 and J usage is TRBJ2-7; 9 nucleotides align to TRBD1. The germline CDR1 and CDR2 sequences are MDHEN and SYDVKM. This CDR3 is built from 14 residues. The ends lost 7 bases at V and 1 base at J; junction bases unmatched: 5. The CDR3 coding sequence is TGTGCCAGCAACCCGGGACAGGGTTCCTACGAGCAGTACTCC. As protein: CASNPGQGSYEQYS.

The CDR3 sequence is CASSISGAQPQHF. CDR3 coding DNA: TGTGCCAGTAGTATCTCAGGGGCTCAGCCCCAGCATTTT. The V gene is TRBV19, the J gene TRBJ1-5, with D perhaps TRBD1 (6 bases). V dropped 3 bases and J dropped 6 bases, with 9 bases sitting between them. The V gene's germline CDR1 is LNHDA and CDR2 SQIVND (reference sequence). This CDR3 comprises 13 residues.

In its sample, this clonotype was seen a few times. The V gene is TRBV28, the J gene TRBJ1-2; D is uncertain. The CDR3 length is 15 residues. Germline V gene sequence: CDR1 MDHEN, CDR2 SYDVKM. Between the trimmed V and J ends, which lost 7 bases and 4 bases, there was a span of 19 bases. In nucleotides, the CDR3 is TGTGCCAGCACCGAAGAAGCACTTGGAGGCTATGGCTACACCTTC. This codes for CASTEEALGGYGYTF.

This clonotype was recorded a few times. The V gene is TRBV7-2, the J gene TRBJ1-2, with D possibly TRBD1 on 6 matching bases. The CDR3 has 13 amino acids. Germline V gene sequence: CDR1 SGHTA, CDR2 FQGNSA. Trimming took 5 bases from V and 2 from J, leaving 9 bases between them. The CDR3 DNA reads as TGTGCCAGCAGCGCGGACAGAAACTATGGCTACACCTTC. It encodes CASSADRNYGYTF.

Ten or more counts support this clonotype. The chain recombines TRBV7-2 with TRBJ1-2; D is undetermined. V lost 3 bases and J lost 4, with 12 bases in between. CDR3 length: 14 amino acids. Per the germline V gene, CDR1 is SGHTA and CDR2 is FQGNSA. The CDR3 spells CASSFIDRLYGYTF. In nucleotides, the CDR3 is TGTGCCAGCAGCTTTATCGACCGGCTCTATGGCTACACCTTC.

This chain links TRBV6-2 or TRBV6-3 with TRBJ2-1; 9 positions match TRBD2. The V gene end was trimmed by 2 bases and the J gene end by 3 bases; junction bases not matched to a gene: 5. The CDR3 has 16 amino acids. From germline, CDR1 is MNHEY and CDR2 SVGEGT. For the CDR3, the DNA is TGTGCCAGCAGTTACCCGACTAGCGGACACTACAATGAGCAGTTCTTC. It encodes CASSYPTSGHYNEQFF.

The sample holds a few counts of this clonotype. V is TRBV7-8 and J is TRBJ2-2; no definite D call. V was pared by 2 bases and J by 2 bases, with 9 bases between. This CDR3 has 15 amino acids. Germline values: CDR1 SGHVS, CDR2 FQNEAQ. CDR3 nucleotides: TGTGCCAGCAGCTTAAGGGCCACAAACACCGGGGAGCTGTTTTTT. This codes for CASSLRATNTGELFF.

This clonotype has more than one count but fewer than ten. The genes are TRBV7-2 and TRBJ2-7, with a tentative D call TRBD1 (7 bases). The germline V gene encodes CDR1 SGHTA and CDR2 FQGNSA. The CDR3 covers 15 residues. The ends were cut back, 3 bases at V and 0 bases at J, with 12 bases in the middle. CDR3 sequence: CASSLAGQTSYEQYF. CDR3 DNA: TGTGCCAGCAGCTTGGCGGGACAGACCTCCTACGAGCAGTACTTC. Together with reference TRBV7-2 and TRBJ2-7, the CDR3 gives the full variable domain: GAGVSQSPSNKVTEKGKDVELRCDPISGHTALYWYRQSLGQGLEFLIYFQGNSAPDKSGLPSDRFSAERTGGSVSTLTIQRTQQEDSAVYLCASSLAGQTSYEQYFGPGTRLTVT.

This clonotype was detected only a few times. The chain links TRBV18 to TRBJ2-7; D uncertain. The germline V and J ends were trimmed by 2 bases and 0 bases, with 5 bases remaining between them. Germline assignment: CDR1 KGHSH and CDR2 LQKENI. This CDR3 contains 13 residues. CDR3 sequence: CASSPSSSYEQYF. For the CDR3, the DNA is TGTGCCAGCTCACCAAGCAGCTCCTACGAGCAGTACTTC.

The chain links TRBV7-2 to TRBJ1-3; D is undetermined. V lost 0 bases and J lost 0, with 9 bases in between. The germline V gene encodes CDR1 SGHTA and CDR2 FQGNSA. CDR3 length: 16 residues. This CDR3 is CASSLASSNSGNTIYF. The CDR3 bases are TGTGCCAGCAGCTTAGCGTCGAGTAACTCTGGAAACACCATATATTTT.

The V gene is TRBV10-3, the J gene TRBJ1-6; TRBD1 might be the D (5 bases). The CDR3 length is 17 residues. V lost 2 bases to trimming and J lost 6 bases, with 17 bases between them. The germline CDR1 and CDR2 sequences are ENHRY and SYGVKD. The CDR3 loop reads CAISELLWPQGNSPLHF. DNA of the CDR3: TGTGCCATCAGTGAGCTCTTGTGGCCGCAGGGTAATTCACCCCTCCACTTT.

The CDR3 nucleotides read TGTGCCAGCAGCCGAACAGGGCTGGAAGCTTTCTTT. Encoded protein: CASSRTGLEAFF. This chain connects TRBV7-2 to TRBJ1-1; possible D gene TRBD1, 6 bases. The germline V gene has CDR1 SGHTA and CDR2 FQGNSA. The V end lost 5 bases, the J end lost 8 bases, and 12 bases lay between the germline ends. The CDR3 loop spans 12 amino acids.

The chain carries TRBV7-2 and TRBJ1-5, with D perhaps matching TRBD1 (5 bases). CDR1 and CDR2 (germline): SGHTA, FQGNSA. V gave up 7 bases and J gave up 6 bases, with 19 bases separating them. This CDR3 has 15 residues. The CDR3 bases are TGTGCCAGCACCAACGGCGGGGGGGTTAGTCAGCCCCAGCATTTT. This encodes CASTNGGGVSQPQHF.

A few counts support this clonotype. V gene TRBV14 combines with J gene TRBJ1-6, with D unresolved. The CDR3 contains 14 residues. Germline V CDR1 and CDR2: SGHDN, FVKESK. The V and J ends lost 7 bases and 7 bases respectively, with 14 bases between them. The CDR3 coding sequence is TGTGCCAGCAACCAGGCCTATGTGAATTCACCCCTCCACTTT. The encoded protein is CASNQAYVNSPLHF.

This clonotype showed up many times. The rearrangement joins TRBV7-9 to TRBJ2-2; no reliable D call. V was shortened by 3 bases and J by 2 bases, with 4 bases between the two germline ends. Germline CDR1 is SEHNR and CDR2 is FQNEAQ (reference sequence). CDR3 length equals 13 residues. This chain's CDR3 is CASSFGNTGELFF. The CDR3 nucleotides are TGTGCCAGCAGCTTTGGTAACACCGGGGAGCTGTTTTTT.

The chain combines TRBV20-1 with TRBJ2-1; no definite D call. CDR1 and CDR2 (germline): DFQATT, SNEGSKA (reference sequence). Trimming removed 1 base at V and 4 bases at J, with 17 bases between. There are 16 residues in the CDR3. The CDR3 sequence: CSARADSVVGYNEQFF. CDR3 DNA sequence: TGCAGTGCTAGAGCCGATTCAGTTGTAGGGTACAATGAGCAGTTCTTC.

V is TRBV12-5 and J is TRBJ2-3, with 10 bases fitting TRBD2. Germline-derived CDR1 and CDR2 are LGHNT and FRNRAP. Losses at the gene ends were 6 bases for V and 1 base for J; bases not matched to a gene: 4. The CDR3 consists of 15 residues. CDR3 bases: TGTGCTAGTGGGCCCGGGACTAGCGGCACAGATACGCAGTATTTT. It translates to CASGPGTSGTDTQYF.

The chain has TRBV12-3 or TRBV12-4 and TRBJ2-1; D unclear. The CDR3 extends over 12 amino acids. Trimming pared 3 bases from V and 8 bases from J, leaving 8 bases between. The CDR3 is CASSFLRDEQFF. The CDR3, as DNA: TGTGCCAGCAGTTTCCTTCGAGATGAGCAGTTCTTC.

This clonotype has a handful of counts. The V gene is TRBV11-2, the J gene TRBJ1-1, with 7 bases fitting TRBD1. Germline lookup yields CDR1 SGHAT and CDR2 FQNNGV. V gave up 5 bases and J gave up 0 bases; unmatched junction bases: 12. This CDR3 is 17 amino acids long. The CDR3 DNA sequence: TGTGCCAGCAGCGAAACAGGGGTCCGATCCATGAACACTGAAGCTTTCTTT. This codes for CASSETGVRSMNTEAFF.

This clonotype was detected a few times. This rearrangement joins TRBV11-3 to TRBJ2-3; 12 positions match TRBD2. Germline V gene lookup returns CDR1 SGHNT and CDR2 YENEEA. The CDR3 loop spans 20 amino acids. J was trimmed by 4 bases and V by 5 bases; bases with no gene match: 19. CDR3: CASSRTRRRPSGRAADTQYF. The CDR3 nucleotides read TGTGCCAGCAGCCGTACAAGGCGGCGCCCTAGCGGGAGGGCGGCAGATACGCAGTATTTT.

This clonotype was seen only a few times. V gene TRBV11-2 combines with J gene TRBJ2-1; D is possibly TRBD2 (6 bases). V lost 5 bases and J lost 9, with 11 bases in between. CDR1 SGHAT and CDR2 FQNNGV come from the germline V gene. The CDR3 loop spans 12 amino acids. The CDR3 here is CASSTRLVEQFF. CDR3 nucleotide sequence: TGTGCCAGCAGCACGCGACTAGTTGAGCAGTTCTTC.

This clonotype showed up just a few times. The CDR3: CASSLSPGQGATYEQYF. The DNA of the CDR3 is TGTGCCAGCAGCTTATCCCCGGGACAGGGGGCAACCTACGAGCAGTACTTC. The V gene is TRBV7-6, the J gene TRBJ2-7; 12 bases are a match to TRBD1. The CDR3 runs to 17 residues. Germline loops: CDR1 SGHVS, CDR2 FNYEAQ. The V and J ends lost 2 bases and 2 bases, in that order; junction bases with no gene match: 7.

In this sample, this clonotype turned up a few times. The rearrangement joins TRBV6-2 or TRBV6-3 to TRBJ2-7, with D possibly TRBD2 on 6 matching bases. CDR3 length: 14 residues. Trimming stripped 2 bases from V and 0 bases from J, with 8 bases between. Germline CDR1 reads MNHEY; CDR2 reads SVGEGT. The CDR3 reads CASSYGGDSYEQYF. The CDR3 bases are TGTGCCAGCAGTTACGGCGGGGACTCCTACGAGCAGTACTTC.

This clonotype turned up a few times. V gene TRBV7-2 combines with J gene TRBJ2-1; 7 bases line up with TRBD2. The CDR3 runs to 15 residues. CDR1 and CDR2 (germline): SGHTA, FQGNSA. V lost 0 bases and J lost 9; bases outside the gene matches: 8. CDR3 bases: TGTGCCAGCAGCTTAGCGGCCAGCGGGATGCTTGAGCAGTTCTTC. This codes for CASSLAASGMLEQFF.

The chain has TRBV6-1 and TRBJ2-3; either TRBD1 or TRBD2 may supply D (5 bases each). This CDR3 contains 15 residues. V dropped 6 bases and J dropped 2 bases, with 15 bases sitting between them. Looked up from germline, CDR1 is MNHNS and CDR2 is SASEGT. The CDR3 loop is CASSSSWGSTDTQYF. CDR3 DNA: TGTGCCAGCAGCAGTTCATGGGGGTCCACAGATACGCAGTATTTT.